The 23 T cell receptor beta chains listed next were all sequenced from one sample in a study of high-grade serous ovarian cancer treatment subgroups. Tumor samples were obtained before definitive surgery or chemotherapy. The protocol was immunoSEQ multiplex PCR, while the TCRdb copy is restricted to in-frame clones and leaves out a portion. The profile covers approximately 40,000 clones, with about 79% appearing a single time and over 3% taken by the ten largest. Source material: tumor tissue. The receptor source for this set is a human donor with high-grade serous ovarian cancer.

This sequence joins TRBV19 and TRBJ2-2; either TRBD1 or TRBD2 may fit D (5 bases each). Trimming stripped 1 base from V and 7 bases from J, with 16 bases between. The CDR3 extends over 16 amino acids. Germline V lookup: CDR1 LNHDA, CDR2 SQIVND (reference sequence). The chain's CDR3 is CASSIGGTGSGGELFF. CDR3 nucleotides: TGTGCCAGTAGTATAGGGGGGACCGGATCCGGCGGGGAGCTGTTTTTT.

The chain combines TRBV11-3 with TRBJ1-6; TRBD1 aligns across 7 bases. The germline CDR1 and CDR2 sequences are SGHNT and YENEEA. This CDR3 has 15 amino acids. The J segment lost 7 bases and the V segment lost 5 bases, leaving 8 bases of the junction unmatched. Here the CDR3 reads CASSISTGVNSPLHF. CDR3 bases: TGTGCCAGCAGCATATCCACAGGGGTCAATTCACCCCTCCACTTT.

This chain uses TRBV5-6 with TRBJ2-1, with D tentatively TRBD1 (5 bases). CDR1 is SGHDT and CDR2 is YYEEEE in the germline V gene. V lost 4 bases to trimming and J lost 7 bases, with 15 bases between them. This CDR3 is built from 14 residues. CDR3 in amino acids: CASSHDSLGNEQFF. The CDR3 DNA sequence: TGTGCCAGCAGCCACGACAGTCTGGGGAATGAGCAGTTCTTC.

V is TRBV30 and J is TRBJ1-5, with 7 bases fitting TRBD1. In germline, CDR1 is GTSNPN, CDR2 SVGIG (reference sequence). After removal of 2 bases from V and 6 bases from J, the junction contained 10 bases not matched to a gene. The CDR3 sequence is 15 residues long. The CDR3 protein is CAWSPDGGGTQPQHF. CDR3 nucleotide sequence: TGTGCCTGGAGTCCCGACGGAGGGGGCACTCAGCCCCAGCATTTT.

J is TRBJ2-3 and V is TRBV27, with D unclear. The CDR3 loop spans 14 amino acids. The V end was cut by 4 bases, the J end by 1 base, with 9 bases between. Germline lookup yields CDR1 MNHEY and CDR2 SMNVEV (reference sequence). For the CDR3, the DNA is TGTGCCAGCAGTTGGGGTCCAGGCACAGATACGCAGTATTTT. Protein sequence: CASSWGPGTDTQYF.

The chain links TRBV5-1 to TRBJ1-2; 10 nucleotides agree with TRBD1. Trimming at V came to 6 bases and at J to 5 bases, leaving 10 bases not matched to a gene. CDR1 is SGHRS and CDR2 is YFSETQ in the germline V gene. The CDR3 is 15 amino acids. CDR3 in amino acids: CASTAGTGDGYGYTF. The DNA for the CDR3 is TGCGCCAGCACCGCCGGGACAGGGGATGGGTATGGCTACACCTTC.

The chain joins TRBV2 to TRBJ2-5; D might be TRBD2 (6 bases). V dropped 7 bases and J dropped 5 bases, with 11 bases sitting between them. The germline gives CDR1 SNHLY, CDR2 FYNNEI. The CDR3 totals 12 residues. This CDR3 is CASIRRGETQYF. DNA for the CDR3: TGTGCCAGCATTAGACGGGGGGAGACCCAGTACTTC.

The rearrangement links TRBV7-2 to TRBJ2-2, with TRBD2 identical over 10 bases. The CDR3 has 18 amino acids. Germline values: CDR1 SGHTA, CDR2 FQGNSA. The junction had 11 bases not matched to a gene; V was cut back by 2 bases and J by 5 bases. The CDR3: CASSLTSGIRFSTGELFF. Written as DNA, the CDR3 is TGTGCCAGCAGCTTAACTAGCGGGATAAGGTTTAGTACCGGGGAGCTGTTTTTT. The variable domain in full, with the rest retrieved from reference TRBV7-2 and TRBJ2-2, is GAGVSQSPSNKVTEKGKDVELRCDPISGHTALYWYRQSLGQGLEFLIYFQGNSAPDKSGLPSDRFSAERTGGSVSTLTIQRTQQEDSAVYLCASSLTSGIRFSTGELFFGEGSRLTVL.

CDR3 in DNA: TGTGCCAGCAGTGGGCAATCGACTCATTACTACGAGCAGTACTTC. Translated: CASSGQSTHYYEQYF. This chain joins TRBV28 and TRBJ2-7; D is unresolved. Deletions cut 5 bases from V and 3 bases from J, with 17 bases between. This CDR3 has 15 residues. Germline CDR1 MDHEN, CDR2 SYDVKM.

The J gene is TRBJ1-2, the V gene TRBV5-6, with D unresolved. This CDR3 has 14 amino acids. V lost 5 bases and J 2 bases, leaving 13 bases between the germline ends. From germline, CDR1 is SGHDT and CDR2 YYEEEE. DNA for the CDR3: TGTGCCAGCAGATCGGACGGATACAACTATGGCTACACCTTC. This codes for CASRSDGYNYGYTF.

The CDR3 reads CASSLLRPGSKNYGYTF. The DNA of the CDR3 is TGTGCCAGCAGTTTACTTCGTCCGGGGAGCAAGAACTATGGCTACACCTTC. The chain is built from TRBV27 and TRBJ1-2; no clear D gene. This CDR3 is 17 amino acids long. Germline V lookup: CDR1 MNHEY, CDR2 SMNVEV (reference sequence). The germline V and J ends were trimmed by 2 bases and 2 bases, with 18 bases remaining between them.

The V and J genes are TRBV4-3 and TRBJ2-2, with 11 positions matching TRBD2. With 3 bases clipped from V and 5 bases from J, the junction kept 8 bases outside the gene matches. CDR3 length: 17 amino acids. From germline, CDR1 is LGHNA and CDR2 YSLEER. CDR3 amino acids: CASSQGVRTSGTGELFF. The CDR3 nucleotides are TGCGCCAGCAGCCAGGGGGTCCGGACTAGCGGGACCGGGGAGCTGTTTTTT.

In DNA form, the CDR3 reads TGTGCCAGCAGCTTACCCACCGGGACTACTCTCTACAATGAGCAGTTCTTC. Translated, it gives CASSLPTGTTLYNEQFF. The chain recombines TRBV7-2 with TRBJ2-1, with TRBD2 identical over 7 bases. CDR3 length: 17 amino acids. The junction had 10 bases not matched to a gene; V was cut back by 2 bases and J by 3 bases. CDR1 and CDR2 (germline): SGHTA, FQGNSA.

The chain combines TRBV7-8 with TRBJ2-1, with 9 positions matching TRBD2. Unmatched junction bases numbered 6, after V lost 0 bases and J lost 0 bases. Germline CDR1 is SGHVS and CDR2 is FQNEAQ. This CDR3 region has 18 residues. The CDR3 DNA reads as TGTGCCAGCAGCTTAGCGCGAAGCGGGAGGTCCTCCTACAATGAGCAGTTCTTC. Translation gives CASSLARSGRSSYNEQFF.

CDR3 loop: CASSYDRNYGYTF. DNA of the CDR3: TGTGCCAGCAGTTACGACAGGAACTATGGCTACACCTTC. The genes are TRBV6-5 and TRBJ1-2; tentatively, D is TRBD1 (6 bases). The CDR3 spans 13 residues. Germline V gene lookup returns CDR1 MNHEY and CDR2 SVGAGI. V lost 2 bases and J lost 2, with 6 bases in between.

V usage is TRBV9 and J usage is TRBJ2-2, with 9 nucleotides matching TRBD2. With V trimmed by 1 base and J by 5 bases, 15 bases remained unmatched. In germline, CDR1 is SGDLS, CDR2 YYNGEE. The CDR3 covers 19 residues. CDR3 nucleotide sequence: TGTGCCAGCAGCGTAAGAGGCACCCTAGCGGGACCCCAGACCGGGGAGCTGTTTTTT. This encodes CASSVRGTLAGPQTGELFF. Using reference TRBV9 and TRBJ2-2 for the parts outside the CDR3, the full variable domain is DSGVTQTPKHLITATGQRVTLRCSPRSGDLSVYWYQQSLDQGLQFLIQYYNGEERAKGNILERFSAQQFPDLHSELNLSSLELGDSALYFCASSVRGTLAGPQTGELFFGEGSRLTVL.

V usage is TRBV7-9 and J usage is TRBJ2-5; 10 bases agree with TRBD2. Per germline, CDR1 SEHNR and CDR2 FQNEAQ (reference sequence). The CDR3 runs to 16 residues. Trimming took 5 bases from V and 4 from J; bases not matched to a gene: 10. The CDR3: CASSNRGTSVAETQYF. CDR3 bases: TGTGCCAGCAGCAACAGGGGGACTAGCGTCGCAGAGACCCAGTACTTC.

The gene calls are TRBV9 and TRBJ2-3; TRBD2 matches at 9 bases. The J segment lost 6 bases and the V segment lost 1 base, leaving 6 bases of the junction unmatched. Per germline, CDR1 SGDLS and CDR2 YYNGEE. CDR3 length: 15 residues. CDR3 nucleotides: TGTGCCAGCAGCGTAAATGCGGGAGGGCCCGATACGCAGTATTTT. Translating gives CASSVNAGGPDTQYF.

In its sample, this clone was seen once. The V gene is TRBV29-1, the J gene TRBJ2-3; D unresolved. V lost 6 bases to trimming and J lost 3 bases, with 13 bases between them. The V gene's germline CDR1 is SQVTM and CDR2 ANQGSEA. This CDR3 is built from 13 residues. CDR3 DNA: TGCAGCGTCCTAGGTGTGGTGACAGATACGCAGTATTTT. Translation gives CSVLGVVTDTQYF.

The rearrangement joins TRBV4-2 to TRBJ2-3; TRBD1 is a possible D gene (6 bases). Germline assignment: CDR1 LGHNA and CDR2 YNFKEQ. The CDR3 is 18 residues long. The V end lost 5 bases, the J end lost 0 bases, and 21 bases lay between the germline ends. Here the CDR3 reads CASSDLIRGGSSTDTQYF. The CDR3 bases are TGTGCCAGCAGCGATCTCATAAGAGGGGGATCTAGCACAGATACGCAGTATTTT.

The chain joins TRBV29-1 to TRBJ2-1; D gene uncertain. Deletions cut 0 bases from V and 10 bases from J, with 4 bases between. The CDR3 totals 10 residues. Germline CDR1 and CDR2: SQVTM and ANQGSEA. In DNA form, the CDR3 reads TGCAGCGTTGAAGACAGAGAGCAGTTCTTC. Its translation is CSVEDREQFF.

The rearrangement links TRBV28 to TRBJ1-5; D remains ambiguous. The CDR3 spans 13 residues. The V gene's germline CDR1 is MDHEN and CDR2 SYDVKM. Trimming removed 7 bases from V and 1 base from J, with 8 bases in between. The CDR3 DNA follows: TGTGCCAGCACCCTAGGGAGCAATCAGCCCCAGCATTTT. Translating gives CASTLGSNQPQHF.

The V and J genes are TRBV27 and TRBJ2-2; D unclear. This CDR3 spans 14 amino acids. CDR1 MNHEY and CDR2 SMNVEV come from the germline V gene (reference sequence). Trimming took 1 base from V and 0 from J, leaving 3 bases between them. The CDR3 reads CASSLFPNTGELFF. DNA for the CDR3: TGTGCCAGCAGTTTATTCCCGAACACCGGGGAGCTGTTTTTT.